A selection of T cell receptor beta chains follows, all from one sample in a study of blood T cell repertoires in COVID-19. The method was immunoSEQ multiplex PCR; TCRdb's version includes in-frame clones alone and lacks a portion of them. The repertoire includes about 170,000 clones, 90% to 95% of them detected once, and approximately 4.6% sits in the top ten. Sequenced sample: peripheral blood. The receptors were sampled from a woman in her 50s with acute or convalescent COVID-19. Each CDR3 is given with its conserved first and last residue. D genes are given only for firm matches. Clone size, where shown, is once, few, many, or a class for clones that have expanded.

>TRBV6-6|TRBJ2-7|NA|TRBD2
TGTGCCAGCAGTCCCCGAGGACTAGCGGGAGCCTACGAGCAGTACTTC
CASSPRGLAGAYEQYF
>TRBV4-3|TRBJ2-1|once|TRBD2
TGCGCCAGCAGCCAAGATAGGTCACTAGCGGGAGGGCATGAGCAGTTCTTC
CASSQDRSLAGGHEQFF
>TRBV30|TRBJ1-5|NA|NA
TGTGCCTGGAGTGTGGGGGGAACAGGTGATCAGCCCCAGCATTTT
CAWSVGGTGDQPQHF
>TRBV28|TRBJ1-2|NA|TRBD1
TGTGCCAGCACCGGACAGGGAATTAGCTATGGCTACACCTTC
CASTGQGISYGYTF
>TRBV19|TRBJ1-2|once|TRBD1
TGTGCCAGTGGGCGGGACAGGGGAAACTATGGCTACACCTTC
CASGRDRGNYGYTF
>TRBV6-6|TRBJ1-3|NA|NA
TGTGCCAGCAGCCGGGGAGGGGGAGCTGGAAACACCATATATTTT
CASSRGGGAGNTIYF
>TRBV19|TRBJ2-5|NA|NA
TGTGCCAGTAGTCCAGGGATAGGGATTGAGACCCAGTACTTC
CASSPGIGIETQYF
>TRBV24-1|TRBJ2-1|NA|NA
TGTGCCACCAGTGATGCAGCGGTAAACTCCTACAATGAGCAGTTCTTC
CATSDAAVNSYNEQFF
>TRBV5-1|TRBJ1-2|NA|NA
TGCGCCAGCAGCTTGGCCCCCCCGGATGGCTACACCTTC
CASSLAPPDGYTF
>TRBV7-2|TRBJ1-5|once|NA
TGTGCCAGCAGCTTAAGGCACGGGAGTCAGCCCCAGCATTTT
CASSLRHGSQPQHF
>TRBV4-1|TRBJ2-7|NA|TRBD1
TGCGCCAGCAGCCTACCTGACGGGACAGCAGCATCCTACGAGCAGTACTTC
CASSLPDGTAASYEQYF
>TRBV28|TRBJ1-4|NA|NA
TGTGCCAGCAGTTACGAGGCTAACCTGTTTTTT
CASSYEANLFF
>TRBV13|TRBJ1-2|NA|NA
TGTGCCAGCAGCTCACCAGGGGATCGAAGTGGCTACACCTTC
CASSSPGDRSGYTF
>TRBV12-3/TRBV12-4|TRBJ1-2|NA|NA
TGTGCCAGCACGTGGGCGGGCGTCTATGGCTACACCTTC
CASTWAGVYGYTF
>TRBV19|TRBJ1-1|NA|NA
TGTGCCAGTAGTATTCAGGGGATGAACACTGAAGCTTTCTTT
CASSIQGMNTEAFF
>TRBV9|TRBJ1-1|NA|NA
TGTGCCAGCAGCGTAGGTCCTAACACTGAAGCTTTCTTT
CASSVGPNTEAFF
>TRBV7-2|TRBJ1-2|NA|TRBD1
TGTGCCAGCAGCGCAGGACAGGGTACCTATGGCTACACCTTC
CASSAGQGTYGYTF
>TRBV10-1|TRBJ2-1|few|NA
TGCGCCAGCAGTAATAGCCTCTCCTACAATGAGCAGTTCTTC
CASSNSLSYNEQFF
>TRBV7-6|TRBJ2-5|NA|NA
TGTGCCAGCAGCCCGGCGGGCAGGGACTCACAAGAGACCCAGTACTTC
CASSPAGRDSQETQYF
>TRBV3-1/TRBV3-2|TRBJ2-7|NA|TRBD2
TGTGCCAGCAGCCAAGCCCCCGGGACTAGTTTTTACGAGCAGTACTTC
CASSQAPGTSFYEQYF
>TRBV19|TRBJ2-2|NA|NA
TGTGCCAGTAAGGCAGGGGTTAGGGGGTACACCGGGGAGCTGTTTTTT
CASKAGVRGYTGELFF
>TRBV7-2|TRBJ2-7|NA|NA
TGTGCCAGCAGCCTGCCGGATTTTAGGACAAGTCCCTACGAGCAGTACTTC
CASSLPDFRTSPYEQYF
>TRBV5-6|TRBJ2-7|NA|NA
TGTGCCAGCAGCTTAGCTTCGGGGGAGCAGTACTTC
CASSLASGEQYF
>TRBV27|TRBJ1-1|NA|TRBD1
TGTGCCACCTTCCAGGGGGCGTGCACTGAAGCTTTCTTT
CATFQGACTEAFF
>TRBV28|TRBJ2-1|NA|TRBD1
TGTGCCAGCACTCCCGGGACAGAGTACAATGAGCAGTTCTTC
CASTPGTEYNEQFF
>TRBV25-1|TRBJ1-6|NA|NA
TGTGCCAGCAGGCAAACAGGCGAAAATAATTCACCCCTCCACTTT
CASRQTGENNSPLHF
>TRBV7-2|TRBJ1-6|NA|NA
TGTGCCAGCAGCTTAACAAGGGGCTATGATTCACCCCTCCACTTT
CASSLTRGYDSPLHF
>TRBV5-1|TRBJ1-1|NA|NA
TGCGCCAGCAGCTTCCAGGGGAGCACTGAAGCTTTCTTT
CASSFQGSTEAFF
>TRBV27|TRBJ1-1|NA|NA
TGTGCCAGCAGTTCGCCCTACAACACTGAAGCTTTCTTT
CASSSPYNTEAFF
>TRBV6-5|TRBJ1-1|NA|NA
TGTGCCAGCAGAGCCTCAGGGGATACTGAAGCTTTCTTT
CASRASGDTEAFF
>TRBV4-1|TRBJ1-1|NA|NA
TGCGCCAGCAGCCAAGATAGCAATACTAAAGCTTTCTTT
CASSQDSNTKAFF
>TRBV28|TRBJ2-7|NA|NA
TGTGCCAGCAGAAGGCGGAGCTCCTACGAGCAGTACTTC
CASRRRSSYEQYF
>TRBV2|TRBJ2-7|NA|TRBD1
TGTGCCAGCAGGGATATTACAGGGGGCAACTCCTACGAGCAGTACTTC
CASRDITGGNSYEQYF
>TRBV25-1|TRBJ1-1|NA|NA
TGTGCCAGCAGCGCGTTGGGGGCGGGGAACACTGAAGCTTTCTTT
CASSALGAGNTEAFF
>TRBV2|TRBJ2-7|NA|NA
TGTGCCAGCCTTGGAGGGGTTTACGAGCAGTACTTC
CASLGGVYEQYF
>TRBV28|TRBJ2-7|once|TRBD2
TGTGCCAGCAGCCTCATACTAGCGGGAGGCTCCTACGAGCAGTACTTC
CASSLILAGGSYEQYF
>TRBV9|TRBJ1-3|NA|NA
TGTGCCAGCAGCCCACTAGGAAACACCATATATTTT
CASSPLGNTIYF
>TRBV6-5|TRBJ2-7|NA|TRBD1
TGTGCCACCAGGGGGACAGGGGCCTACGAGCAGTACTTC
CATRGTGAYEQYF
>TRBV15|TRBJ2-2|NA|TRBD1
TGTGCCACCAGCAGATCTACCGGGACAGGGACCGGGGAGCTGTTTTTT
CATSRSTGTGTGELFF
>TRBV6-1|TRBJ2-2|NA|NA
TGTGCCAGCAGTGAAGGCTTTACGGGGAACACCGGGGAGCTGTTTTTT
CASSEGFTGNTGELFF
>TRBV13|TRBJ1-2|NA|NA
TGTGCCAGCAGCTCTTCAGGGTTCTCCTATAACTATGGCTACACCTTC
CASSSSGFSYNYGYTF
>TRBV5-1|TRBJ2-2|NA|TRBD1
TGCGCCAGCAGCTTAGACAGGGCGAACACCGGGGAGCTGTTTTTT
CASSLDRANTGELFF
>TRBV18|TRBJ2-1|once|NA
TGTGCCAGCTCTCGGGATAGGGACAATGAGCAGTTCTTC
CASSRDRDNEQFF
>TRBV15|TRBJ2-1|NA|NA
TGTGCCACCAGCCGACACGGAGAGGGCAATGAGCAGTTCTTC
CATSRHGEGNEQFF
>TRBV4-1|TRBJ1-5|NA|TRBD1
TGCGCCAGCAGCCAAGAAGGGACAGGGGATCAGCCCCAGCATTTT
CASSQEGTGDQPQHF
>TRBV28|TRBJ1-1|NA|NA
TGTGCCAGCAGCCCAACAGGAGGGACTGAAGCTTTCTTT
CASSPTGGTEAFF
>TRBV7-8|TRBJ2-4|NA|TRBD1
TGTGCCAGCAGCCGAGGGGGCGCCAAAAACATTCAGTACTTC
CASSRGGAKNIQYF
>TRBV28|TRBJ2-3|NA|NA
TGTGCCAGCAGTTCCACAGGGTCAGTAGATACGCAGTATTTT
CASSSTGSVDTQYF
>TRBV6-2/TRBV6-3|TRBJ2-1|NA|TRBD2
TGTGCCAGCAGTTACCGGTCTAGCGGGACATACGGGAATGAGCAGTTCTTC
CASSYRSSGTYGNEQFF
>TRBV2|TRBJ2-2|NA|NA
TGTGCCAGCAACTACCACCGGACAGACGCGAACACCGGGGAGCTGTTTTTT
CASNYHRTDANTGELFF
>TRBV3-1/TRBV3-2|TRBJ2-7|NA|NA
TGTGCCAGCAGCCAAGCCACAAGTCGGTACTTC
CASSQATSRYF
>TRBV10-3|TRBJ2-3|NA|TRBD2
TGTGCCATCAGTGAGGGCGGGAGGGTCACAGATACGCAGTATTTT
CAISEGGRVTDTQYF
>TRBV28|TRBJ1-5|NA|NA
TGTGCCAGCAGTTTAATGGCCGGAGGTGATCAGCCCCAGCATTTT
CASSLMAGGDQPQHF